This T cell receptor beta chain was captured in a study of cytomegalovirus exposure and HLA in healthy donors. The wider study: Genotyping showed 81% of 350 to 400 donors falling in the Caucasian-associated ancestry cluster. Study-level findings and limits: Cytomegalovirus-associated TCR beta chains were listed, numbering 150 to 200. In a later analysis, DRB1 alleles had the most associated TCRs; HLA-C alleles the fewest. Beyond CMV serostatus, there was no information to go on about immune exposure.

On this clone: Its specificity is not known.

The germline gives CDR1 SGHNT, CDR2 YYREEE (reference sequence). The CDR3 length is 15 residues. V dropped 4 bases and J dropped 3; count of bases not matched to a gene: 5. The PCR employed 60 Vbeta primers together with 13 Jbeta primers. This table comes from immunoSEQ multiplex PCR, and its TCRdb copy is limited to in-frame clones, with some not included. The sample consists of 90,000 to 120,000 clones, about 80% of them appearing once. This clonotype was obtained from a female donor in good health and CMV-seropositive. Material: PBMCs. This chain links TRBV5-4 with TRBJ1-1; 11 bases fit TRBD1. CDR3 bases: TGTGCCAGCAGCCAGGGACAGGGGGGGGACACTGAAGCTTTCTTT. This translates into CASSQGQGGDTEAFF.